This note documents a single T cell receptor beta chain sequence. The sample originates from a study of PD-L1 blockade in urothelial cancer. The overall study: Prior chemotherapy ranged from 0 to 3 regimens per patient. Among blood samples, the median T cell count was about 130,000. Blood analyses occurred 3 weeks (second dose) and 6 weeks post treatment start.

The CDR3 runs 14 residues. Losses at the gene ends were 6 bases for V and 2 bases for J; bases not matched to a gene: 5. In germline, CDR1 is SNHLY, CDR2 FYNNEI. Only in-frame clones appear in the TCRdb table, and some are missing; sequencing was by immunoSEQ multiplex PCR. The sample records approximately 51,000 clones, approximately 86% being singletons. This TCR was recovered from a man in his sixties with urothelial cancer. The chain recombines TRBV2 with TRBJ2-3; 7 bases line up with TRBD2. The material was PBMCs, obtained around atezolizumab (anti-PD-L1) treatment. CDR3 amino acids: CASRDWDYTDTQYF. The CDR3 region has the DNA TGTGCCAGCAGAGACTGGGACTACACAGATACGCAGTATTTT.